This TCR beta chain was documented in a study of T cells in Graves' hyperthyroidism and ophthalmopathy. The wider study: Specimen type is peripheral blood, collected at initial diagnosis prior to any treatment. Findings and limits, study-wide: Also found in blood were most expanded thyroid clonotypes above 0.001.

A remark on this clonotype: Its specificity is unknown. Possible read error: a much larger clone is one base away.

Exclusion of a patient resulted from uncontrolled infection, other autoimmune disease, pregnancy or lactation. Amplification of TCR beta CDR3 regions was performed using RNA transcripts as template. Carried out on the TCR CDR3, a first-round RT-PCR used the HTBI primer set. TCRdb reprocessed the multiplex PCR reads with MiXCR, giving one entry per CDR3 protein. The table shows about 560,000 distinct CDR3 sequences, with approximately 14% occurring only once. Germline V gene lookup returns CDR1 MNHEY and CDR2 SMNVEV (reference sequence). Trimming took 4 bases from V and 13 from J, leaving 26 bases between them. The CDR3 length is 16 residues.

This sequence was found in a woman in her thirties or forties with Graves' hyperthyroidism. The gene calls are TRBV27 and TRBJ1-5; D unclear. Sequenced sample: blood. CDR3 sequence reads: CASSSWTSGSPYTQHF. DNA for the CDR3: TGTGCCAGCAGTTCATGGACTAGCGGGAGCCCCTATACGCAGCATTTT.